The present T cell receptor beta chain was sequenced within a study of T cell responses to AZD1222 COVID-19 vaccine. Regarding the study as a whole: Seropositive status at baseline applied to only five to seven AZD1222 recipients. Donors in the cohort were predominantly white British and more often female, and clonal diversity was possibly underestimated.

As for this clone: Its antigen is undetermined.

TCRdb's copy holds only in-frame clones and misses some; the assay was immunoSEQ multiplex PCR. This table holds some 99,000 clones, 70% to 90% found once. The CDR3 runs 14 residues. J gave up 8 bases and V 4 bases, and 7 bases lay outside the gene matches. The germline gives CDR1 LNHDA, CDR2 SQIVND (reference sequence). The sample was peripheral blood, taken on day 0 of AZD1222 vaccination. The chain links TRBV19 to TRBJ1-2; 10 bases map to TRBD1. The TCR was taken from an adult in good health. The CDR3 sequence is CASSTPDRGLGYTF. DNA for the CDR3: TGTGCCAGTAGTACCCCCGACAGGGGGCTAGGCTACACCTTC.